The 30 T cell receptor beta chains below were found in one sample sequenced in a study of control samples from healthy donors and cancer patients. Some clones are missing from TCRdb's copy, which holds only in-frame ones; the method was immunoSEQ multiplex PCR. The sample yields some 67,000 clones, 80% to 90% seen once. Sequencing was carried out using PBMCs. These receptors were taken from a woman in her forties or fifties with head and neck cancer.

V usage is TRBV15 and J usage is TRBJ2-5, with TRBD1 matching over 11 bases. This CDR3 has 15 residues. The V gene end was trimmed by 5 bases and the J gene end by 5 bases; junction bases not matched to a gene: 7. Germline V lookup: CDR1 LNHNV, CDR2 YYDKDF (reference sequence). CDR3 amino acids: CATSRRTGGGETQYF. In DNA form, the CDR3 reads TGTGCCACCAGCCGAAGGACAGGGGGCGGGGAGACCCAGTACTTC.

This CDR3 is CASSQWGYEQYF. CDR3 bases: TGTGCCAGCAGCCAATGGGGCTACGAGCAGTACTTC. This rearrangement joins TRBV4-2 to TRBJ2-7; D ambiguous. The germline V gene encodes CDR1 LGHNA and CDR2 YNFKEQ. Trimming cost V 2 bases and J 3 bases, with 5 bases left between them. This CDR3 region has 12 residues.

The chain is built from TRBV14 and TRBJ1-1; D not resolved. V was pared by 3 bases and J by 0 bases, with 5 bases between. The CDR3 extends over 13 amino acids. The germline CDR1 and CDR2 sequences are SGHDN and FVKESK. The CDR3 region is CASSHSMNTEAFF. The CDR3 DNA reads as TGTGCCAGCAGCCATAGCATGAACACTGAAGCTTTCTTT.

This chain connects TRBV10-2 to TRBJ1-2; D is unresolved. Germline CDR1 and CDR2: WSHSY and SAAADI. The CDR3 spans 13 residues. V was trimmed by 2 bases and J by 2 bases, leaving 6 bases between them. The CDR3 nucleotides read TGCGCCAGCAGTGAGCCTGCGAACTATGGCTACACCTTC. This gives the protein CASSEPANYGYTF.

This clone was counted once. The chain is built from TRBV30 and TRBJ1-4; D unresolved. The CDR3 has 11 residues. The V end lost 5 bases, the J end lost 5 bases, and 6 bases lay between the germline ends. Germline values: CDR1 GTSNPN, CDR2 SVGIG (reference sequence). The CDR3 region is CAWARNEKLFF. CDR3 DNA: TGTGCCTGGGCAAGGAATGAAAAACTGTTTTTT.

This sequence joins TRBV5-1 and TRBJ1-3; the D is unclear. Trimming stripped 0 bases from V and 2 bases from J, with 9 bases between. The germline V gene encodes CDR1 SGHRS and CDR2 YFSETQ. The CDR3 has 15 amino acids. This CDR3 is CASSLDMTPGNTIYF. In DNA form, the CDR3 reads TGCGCCAGCAGCTTGGACATGACGCCTGGAAACACCATATATTTT. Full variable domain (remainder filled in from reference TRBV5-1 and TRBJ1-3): KAGVTQTPRYLIKTRGQQVTLSCSPISGHRSVSWYQQTPGQGLQFLFEYFSETQRNKGNFPGRFSGRQFSNSRSEMNVSTLELGDSALYLCASSLDMTPGNTIYFGEGSWLTVV.

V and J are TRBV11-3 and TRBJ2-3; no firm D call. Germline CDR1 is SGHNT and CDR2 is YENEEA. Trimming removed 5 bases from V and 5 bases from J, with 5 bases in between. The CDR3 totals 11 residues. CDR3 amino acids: CASSLGDTQYF. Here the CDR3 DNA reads TGTGCCAGCAGCCTAGGAGATACGCAGTATTTT.

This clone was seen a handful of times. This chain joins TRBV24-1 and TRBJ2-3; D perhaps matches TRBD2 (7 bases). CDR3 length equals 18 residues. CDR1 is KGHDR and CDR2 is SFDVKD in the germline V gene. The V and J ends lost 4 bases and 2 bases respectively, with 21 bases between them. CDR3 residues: CATSDPRGEGGITDTQYF. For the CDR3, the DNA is TGTGCCACCAGTGACCCCCGGGGGGAGGGGGGCATCACAGATACGCAGTATTTT.

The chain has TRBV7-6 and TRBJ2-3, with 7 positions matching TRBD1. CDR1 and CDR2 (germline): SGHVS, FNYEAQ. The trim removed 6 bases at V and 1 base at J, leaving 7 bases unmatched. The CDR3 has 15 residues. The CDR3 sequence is CASSVRGPGTDTQYF. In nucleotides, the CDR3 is TGTGCCAGCAGTGTGAGGGGGCCCGGCACAGATACGCAGTATTTT.

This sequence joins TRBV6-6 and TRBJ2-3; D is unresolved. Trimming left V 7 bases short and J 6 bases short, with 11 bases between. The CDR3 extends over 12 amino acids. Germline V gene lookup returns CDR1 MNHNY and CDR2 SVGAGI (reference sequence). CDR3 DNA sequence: TGTGCCAGCAAAGGCCGACCGGATACGCAGTATTTT. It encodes CASKGRPDTQYF.

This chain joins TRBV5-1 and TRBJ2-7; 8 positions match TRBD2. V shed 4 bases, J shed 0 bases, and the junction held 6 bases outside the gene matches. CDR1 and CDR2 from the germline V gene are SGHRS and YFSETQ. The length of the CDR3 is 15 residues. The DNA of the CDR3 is TGCGCCAGCAGCGTGGGACTAGTCGGCTCCTACGAGCAGTACTTC. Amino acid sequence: CASSVGLVGSYEQYF.

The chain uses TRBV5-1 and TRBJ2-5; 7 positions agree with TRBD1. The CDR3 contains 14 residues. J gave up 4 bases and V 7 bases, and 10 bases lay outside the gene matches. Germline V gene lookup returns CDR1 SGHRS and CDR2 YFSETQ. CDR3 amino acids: CASALGTVGETQYF. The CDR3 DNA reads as TGCGCCAGCGCCCTCGGGACAGTAGGAGAGACCCAGTACTTC. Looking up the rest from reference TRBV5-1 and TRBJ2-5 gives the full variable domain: KAGVTQTPRYLIKTRGQQVTLSCSPISGHRSVSWYQQTPGQGLQFLFEYFSETQRNKGNFPGRFSGRQFSNSRSEMNVSTLELGDSALYLCASALGTVGETQYFGPGTRLLVL.

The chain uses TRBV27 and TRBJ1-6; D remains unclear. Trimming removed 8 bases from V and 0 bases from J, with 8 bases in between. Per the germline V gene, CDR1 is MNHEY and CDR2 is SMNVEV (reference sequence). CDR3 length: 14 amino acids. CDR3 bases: TGTGCCAGCCGGGCCAGCTCCTATAATTCACCCCTCCACTTT. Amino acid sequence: CASRASSYNSPLHF.

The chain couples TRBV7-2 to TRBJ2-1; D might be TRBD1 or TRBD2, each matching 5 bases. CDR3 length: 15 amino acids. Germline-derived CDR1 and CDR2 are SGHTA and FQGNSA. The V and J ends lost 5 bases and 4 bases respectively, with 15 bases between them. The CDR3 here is CASSPGTLLYNEQFF. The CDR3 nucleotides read TGTGCCAGCAGCCCGGGGACCCTCCTGTACAATGAGCAGTTCTTC. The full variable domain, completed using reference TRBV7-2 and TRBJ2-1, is GAGVSQSPSNKVTEKGKDVELRCDPISGHTALYWYRQSLGQGLEFLIYFQGNSAPDKSGLPSDRFSAERTGGSVSTLTIQRTQQEDSAVYLCASSPGTLLYNEQFFGPGTRLTVL.

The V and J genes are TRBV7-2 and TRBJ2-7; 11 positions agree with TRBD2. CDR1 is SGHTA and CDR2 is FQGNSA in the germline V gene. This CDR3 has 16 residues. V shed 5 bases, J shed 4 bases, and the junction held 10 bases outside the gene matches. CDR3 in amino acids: CASSNRLAGRAYEQYF. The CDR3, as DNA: TGTGCCAGCAGCAACCGACTAGCGGGGCGCGCGTACGAGCAGTACTTC.

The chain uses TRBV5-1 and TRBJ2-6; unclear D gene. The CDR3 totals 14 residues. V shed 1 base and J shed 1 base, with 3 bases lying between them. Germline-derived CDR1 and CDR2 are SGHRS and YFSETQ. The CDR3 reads CASSLLSGANVLTF. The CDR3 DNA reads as TGCGCCAGCAGCTTGTTATCTGGGGCCAACGTCCTGACTTTC.

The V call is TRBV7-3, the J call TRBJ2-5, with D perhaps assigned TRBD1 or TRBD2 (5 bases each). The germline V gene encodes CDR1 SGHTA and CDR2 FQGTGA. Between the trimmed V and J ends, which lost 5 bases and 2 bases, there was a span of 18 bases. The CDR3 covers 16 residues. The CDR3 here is CASSTGDLGEQETQYF. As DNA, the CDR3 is TGTGCCAGCAGCACCGGGGACCTCGGGGAACAAGAGACCCAGTACTTC. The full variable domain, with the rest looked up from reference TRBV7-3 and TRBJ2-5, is GAGVSQTPSNKVTEKGKYVELRCDPISGHTALYWYRQSLGQGPEFLIYFQGTGAADDSGLPNDRFFAVRPEGSVSTLKIQRTERGDSAVYLCASSTGDLGEQETQYFGPGTRLLVL.

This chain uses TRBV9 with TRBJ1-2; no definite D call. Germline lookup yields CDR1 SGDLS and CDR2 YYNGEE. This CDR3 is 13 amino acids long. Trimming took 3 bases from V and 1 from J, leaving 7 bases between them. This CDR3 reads CASSGGINYGYTF. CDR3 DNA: TGTGCCAGCAGCGGAGGGATTAACTATGGCTACACCTTC.

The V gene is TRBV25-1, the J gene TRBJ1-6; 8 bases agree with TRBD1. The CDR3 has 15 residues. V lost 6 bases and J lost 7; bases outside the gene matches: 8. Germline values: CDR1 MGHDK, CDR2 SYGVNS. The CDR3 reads CASSSFRTGNSPLHF. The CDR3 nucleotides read TGTGCCAGCAGCTCCTTTAGGACAGGGAATTCACCCCTCCACTTT.

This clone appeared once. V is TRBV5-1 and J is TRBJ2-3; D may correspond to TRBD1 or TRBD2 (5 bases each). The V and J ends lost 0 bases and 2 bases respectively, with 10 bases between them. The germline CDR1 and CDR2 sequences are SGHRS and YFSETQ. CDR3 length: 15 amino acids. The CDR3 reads CASSLAGAPTDTQYF. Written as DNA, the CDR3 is TGCGCCAGCAGCTTGGCCGGGGCCCCCACAGATACGCAGTATTTT.

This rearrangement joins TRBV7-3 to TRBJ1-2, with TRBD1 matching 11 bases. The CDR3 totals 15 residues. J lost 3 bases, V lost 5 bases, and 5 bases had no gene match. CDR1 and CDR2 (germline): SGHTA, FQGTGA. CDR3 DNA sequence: TGTGCCAGCAGCGCCGGACAGGGGGCGCACTATGGCTACACCTTC. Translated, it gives CASSAGQGAHYGYTF.

This chain's CDR3 is CSVDQGGQDTQYF. CDR3 in DNA: TGCAGCGTTGACCAGGGGGGCCAAGATACGCAGTATTTT. This sequence joins TRBV29-1 and TRBJ2-3, with D possibly TRBD1 on 7 matching bases. Germline V gene sequence: CDR1 SQVTM, CDR2 ANQGSEA. This CDR3 spans 13 amino acids. Trimming shortened V by 3 bases and J by 5 bases, and 12 bases separated the two germline ends.

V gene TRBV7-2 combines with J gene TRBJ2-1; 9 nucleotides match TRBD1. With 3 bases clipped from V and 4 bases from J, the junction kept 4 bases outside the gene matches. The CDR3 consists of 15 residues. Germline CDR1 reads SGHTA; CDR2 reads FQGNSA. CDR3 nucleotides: TGTGCCAGCAGCTTGGGGACAGGGAGATACAATGAGCAGTTCTTC. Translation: CASSLGTGRYNEQFF. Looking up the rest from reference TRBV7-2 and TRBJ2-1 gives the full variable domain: GAGVSQSPSNKVTEKGKDVELRCDPISGHTALYWYRQSLGQGLEFLIYFQGNSAPDKSGLPSDRFSAERTGGSVSTLTIQRTQQEDSAVYLCASSLGTGRYNEQFFGPGTRLTVL.

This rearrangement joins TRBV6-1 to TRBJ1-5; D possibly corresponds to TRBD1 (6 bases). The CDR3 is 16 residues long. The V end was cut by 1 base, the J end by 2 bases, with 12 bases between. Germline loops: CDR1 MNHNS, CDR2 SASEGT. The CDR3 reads CASSEGFGGRNQPQHF. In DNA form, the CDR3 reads TGTGCCAGCAGTGAAGGGTTCGGGGGCCGCAATCAGCCCCAGCATTTT.

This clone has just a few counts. CDR3: CASSDSLSGANVLTF. The CDR3 region has the DNA TGTGCCAGCAGTGACTCCCTCTCTGGGGCCAACGTCCTGACTTTC. J is TRBJ2-6 and V is TRBV6-4; D is unclear. The V end lost 0 bases, the J end lost 0 bases, and 3 bases lay between the germline ends. CDR1 is MRHNA and CDR2 is SNTAGT in the germline V gene. The CDR3 is made up of 15 amino acids.

Written as DNA, the CDR3 is TGTGCCAGCAGTCTTCCGACAGGGGATGGAGAGACCCAGTACTTC. Translating it yields CASSLPTGDGETQYF. The V and J genes are TRBV28 and TRBJ2-5; 8 bases match TRBD1. CDR3 length equals 15 residues. Trimming took 5 bases from V and 4 from J; bases not matched to a gene: 9. Germline assignment: CDR1 MDHEN and CDR2 SYDVKM.

The CDR3 nucleotides read TGTGCCAGCAGCCTCCAGACAGGCCAAGAGACCCAGTACTTC. It yields the protein CASSLQTGQETQYF. The chain combines TRBV11-2 with TRBJ2-5; tentatively, D is TRBD1 (6 bases). The CDR3 totals 14 residues. CDR1 is SGHAT, CDR2 FQNNGV, per germline. V shed 5 bases and J shed 1 base, with 11 bases lying between them. Looking up the rest from reference TRBV11-2 and TRBJ2-5 gives the full variable domain: EAGVAQSPRYKIIEKRQSVAFWCNPISGHATLYWYQQILGQGPKLLIQFQNNGVVDDSQLPKDRFSAERLKGVDSTLKIQPAKLEDSAVYLCASSLQTGQETQYFGPGTRLLVL.

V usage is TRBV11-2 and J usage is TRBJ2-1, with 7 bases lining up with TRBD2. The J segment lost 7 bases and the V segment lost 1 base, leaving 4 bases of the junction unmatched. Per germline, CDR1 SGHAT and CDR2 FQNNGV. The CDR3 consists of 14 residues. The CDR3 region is CASSLAGLTNEQFF. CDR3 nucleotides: TGTGCCAGCAGCTTAGCGGGACTAACAAATGAGCAGTTCTTC.

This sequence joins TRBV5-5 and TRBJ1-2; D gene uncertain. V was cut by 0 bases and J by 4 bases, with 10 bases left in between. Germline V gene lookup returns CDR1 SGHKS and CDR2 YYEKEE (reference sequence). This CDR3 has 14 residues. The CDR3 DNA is TGTGCCAGCAGCTTGGACGGCCGGGCCTATGGCTACACCTTC. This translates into CASSLDGRAYGYTF. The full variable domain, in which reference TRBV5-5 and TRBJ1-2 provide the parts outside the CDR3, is DAGVTQSPTHLIKTRGQQVTLRCSPISGHKSVSWYQQVLGQGPQFIFQYYEKEERGRGNFPDRFSARQFPNYSSELNVNALLLGDSALYLCASSLDGRAYGYTFGSGTRLTVV.

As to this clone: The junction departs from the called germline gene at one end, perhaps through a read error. The CDR3 protein is CASTIGWRIRGAVF. In nucleotides, the CDR3 is TGTGCCAGCACTATAGGGTGGAGGATCCGGGGAGCTGTTTTT. The rearrangement links TRBV6-5 to TRBJ2-2, with a possible D match to TRBD2 (5 bases). Germline CDR1 reads MNHEY; CDR2 reads SVGAGI. The CDR3 totals 14 residues.